This is a list of T cell receptor beta chains from one sample in a study of T cell repertoires in cytomegalovirus infection. Each CDR3 protein gets one entry after TCRdb re-called the reads with MiXCR. The sample has about 340,000 distinct CDR3 sequences, almost 30% seen once; the top ten hold 20%. Antigen specificity for these receptors is unknown. The source material was cultured PBMCs, sampled from culture after CMV antigen stimulation. The source is a human donor in good health (CMV status not recorded). Some clones in this sample may be carry-over from other donors' samples. CDR3s include the opening cysteine and the closing phenylalanine or tryptophan. A D gene is named only where the DNA matches it firmly. Clone size appears in some rows only: once, few, many, or a class for an expanded clone.

v_call: TRBV5-1
d_call: TRBD2
j_call: TRBJ2-1
cdr3_length: 14
clone_size: -
cdr3_nt: TGCGCCAGCAGCCTCGGACTAGCAAGTGATGAGCAGTTCTTC
cdr3_aa: CASSLGLASDEQFF

v_call: TRBV7-6
d_call: TRBD2
j_call: TRBJ2-3
cdr3_length: 16
clone_size: -
cdr3_nt: TGTGCCAGCAGCCCTCGGACTAGCGGGGGGTGGGATACGCAGTATTTT
cdr3_aa: CASSPRTSGGWDTQYF

v_call: TRBV6-1
d_call: -
j_call: TRBJ1-1
cdr3_length: 15
clone_size: -
cdr3_nt: TGTGCCAGCAGTGAACCGAAGAATTTGAACACTGAAGCTTTCTTT
cdr3_aa: CASSEPKNLNTEAFF

v_call: TRBV6-1
d_call: -
j_call: TRBJ2-1
cdr3_length: 11
clone_size: many
cdr3_nt: TGTGCCAGCAGTGAACTAACTGAGCAGTTCTTC
cdr3_aa: CASSELTEQFF

v_call: TRBV27
d_call: -
j_call: TRBJ2-3
cdr3_length: 14
clone_size: few
cdr3_nt: TGTGCCAGCACCCTGGGAGGTACCCCAGATACGCAGTATTTT
cdr3_aa: CASTLGGTPDTQYF

v_call: TRBV29-1
d_call: -
j_call: TRBJ2-3
cdr3_length: 11
clone_size: many
cdr3_nt: TGCAGCGTTAGATGGGCAGATACGCAGTATTTT
cdr3_aa: CSVRWADTQYF

v_call: TRBV9
d_call: TRBD2
j_call: TRBJ2-3
cdr3_length: 18
clone_size: many
cdr3_nt: TGTGCCAGCAGCGTAGGGCTAGCGGGGGGGGGAGGCACAGATACGCAGTATTTT
cdr3_aa: CASSVGLAGGGGTDTQYF

v_call: TRBV12-3/TRBV12-4
d_call: -
j_call: TRBJ1-5
cdr3_length: 13
clone_size: -
cdr3_nt: TGTGCCAGCAGTTCCCGGCTCAATCAGCCCCAGCATTTT
cdr3_aa: CASSSRLNQPQHF

v_call: TRBV18
d_call: -
j_call: TRBJ1-1
cdr3_length: 17
clone_size: -
cdr3_nt: TGTGCCAGCTCACCACGGATGACAGGATCCTTGAACACTGAAGCTTTCTTT
cdr3_aa: CASSPRMTGSLNTEAFF

v_call: TRBV27
d_call: TRBD1
j_call: TRBJ2-7
cdr3_length: 16
clone_size: -
cdr3_nt: TGTGCCAGCAGTCTAAGCAGGGGGACGGTTTCCTACGAGCAGTACTTC
cdr3_aa: CASSLSRGTVSYEQYF

v_call: TRBV20-1
d_call: TRBD2
j_call: TRBJ2-7
cdr3_length: 16
clone_size: -
cdr3_nt: TGCAGTGCTAGAGATACGCGGGAGGGCAAATACTACGAGCAGTACTTC
cdr3_aa: CSARDTREGKYYEQYF

v_call: TRBV5-4
d_call: TRBD1
j_call: TRBJ2-5
cdr3_length: 14
clone_size: -
cdr3_nt: TGTGCCAGCAGTGATGGCAGGGGGCAAGAGACCCAGTACTTC
cdr3_aa: CASSDGRGQETQYF

v_call: TRBV19
d_call: -
j_call: TRBJ2-3
cdr3_length: 13
clone_size: -
cdr3_nt: TGTGCCAGTAGCGATCAGAGCACAGATACGCAGTATTTT
cdr3_aa: CASSDQSTDTQYF

v_call: TRBV2
d_call: -
j_call: TRBJ1-1
cdr3_length: 13
clone_size: -
cdr3_nt: TGTGCCAGCAGTGGGGACGCGGGCACTGAAGCTTTCTTT
cdr3_aa: CASSGDAGTEAFF

v_call: TRBV19
d_call: -
j_call: TRBJ1-5
cdr3_length: 14
clone_size: once
cdr3_nt: TGTGCCAGTAGCGGGACACGGGGCAATCAGCCCCAGCATTTT
cdr3_aa: CASSGTRGNQPQHF

v_call: TRBV19
d_call: -
j_call: TRBJ1-2
cdr3_length: 14
clone_size: -
cdr3_nt: TGTGCCAGTAGTTGGTCAGGGAAGGACTATGGCTACACCTTC
cdr3_aa: CASSWSGKDYGYTF

v_call: TRBV7-2
d_call: -
j_call: TRBJ1-2
cdr3_length: 15
clone_size: few
cdr3_nt: TGTGCCAGCAGCTCCACAGGGCCCGGGGGCTATGGCTACACCTTC
cdr3_aa: CASSSTGPGGYGYTF

v_call: TRBV12-3/TRBV12-4
d_call: -
j_call: TRBJ1-1
cdr3_length: 14
clone_size: -
cdr3_nt: TGTGCCAGCAGCCGTAGTCCTCAGAACACTGAAGCTTTCTTT
cdr3_aa: CASSRSPQNTEAFF

v_call: TRBV7-9
d_call: TRBD1
j_call: TRBJ2-2
cdr3_length: 14
clone_size: few
cdr3_nt: TGTGCCAGCAGCTCGGACAGGGAAGTTGGGGAGCTGTTTTTT
cdr3_aa: CASSSDREVGELFF

v_call: TRBV18
d_call: TRBD1
j_call: TRBJ2-5
cdr3_length: 15
clone_size: few
cdr3_nt: TGTGCCAGCTCACCACCGGGACAGCCCCAAGAGACCCAGTACTTC
cdr3_aa: CASSPPGQPQETQYF

v_call: TRBV10-3
d_call: -
j_call: TRBJ1-1
cdr3_length: 14
clone_size: few
cdr3_nt: TGTGCCATCAGTGAGTCGGCAGGGCAAACTGAAGCTTTCTTT
cdr3_aa: CAISESAGQTEAFF

v_call: TRBV7-6
d_call: TRBD1
j_call: TRBJ2-2
cdr3_length: 15
clone_size: few
cdr3_nt: TGTGCTAGCAGCTTAAGATCAGGGGGTACCGGGGAGCTGTTTTTT
cdr3_aa: CASSLRSGGTGELFF

v_call: TRBV3-1
d_call: -
j_call: TRBJ1-2
cdr3_length: 16
clone_size: -
cdr3_nt: TGTGCCAGCAGCCAAGATATAATTGGGGAAAACTATGGCTACACCTTC
cdr3_aa: CASSQDIIGENYGYTF

v_call: TRBV12-3/TRBV12-4
d_call: -
j_call: TRBJ2-1
cdr3_length: 15
clone_size: -
cdr3_nt: TGTGCCAGCAGTTCGCCCCAGGGTTCCCACAATGAGCAGTTCTTC
cdr3_aa: CASSSPQGSHNEQFF

v_call: TRBV20-1
d_call: -
j_call: TRBJ2-1
cdr3_length: 14
clone_size: -
cdr3_nt: TGCAGTGCTAGAGATACGGCAGGGGAGGGTGAGCAGTTCTTC
cdr3_aa: CSARDTAGEGEQFF

v_call: TRBV12-3/TRBV12-4
d_call: -
j_call: TRBJ2-1
cdr3_length: 12
clone_size: -
cdr3_nt: TGTGCCAGCCATCAAGGGGGGTATGAGCAGTTCTTC
cdr3_aa: CASHQGGYEQFF

v_call: TRBV12-3/TRBV12-4
d_call: TRBD2
j_call: TRBJ2-7
cdr3_length: 13
clone_size: few
cdr3_nt: TGTGCCAGCAGTTTATTCGGGCAGGCGGGGGAGTACTTC
cdr3_aa: CASSLFGQAGEYF

v_call: TRBV4-2
d_call: -
j_call: TRBJ2-7
cdr3_length: 15
clone_size: -
cdr3_nt: TGTGCCAGCAGCCAAGAGAACAGGGTTACCTACGAGCAGTACTTC
cdr3_aa: CASSQENRVTYEQYF

v_call: TRBV4-2
d_call: -
j_call: TRBJ1-2
cdr3_length: 14
clone_size: few
cdr3_nt: TGTGCCAGCAGCCCAGAGGGGGGAGTCGGTGGCTACACCTTC
cdr3_aa: CASSPEGGVGGYTF

v_call: TRBV7-2
d_call: -
j_call: TRBJ1-2
cdr3_length: 15
clone_size: -
cdr3_nt: TGTGCCAGCAGCTTATTTGGTCAGTCGAACTATGGCTACACCTTC
cdr3_aa: CASSLFGQSNYGYTF

v_call: TRBV28
d_call: -
j_call: TRBJ2-1
cdr3_length: 19
clone_size: few
cdr3_nt: TGTGCCAGCAGTTTATCCCCCAGGGGTGGTAGGTGGCTTTACAATGAGCAGTTCTTC
cdr3_aa: CASSLSPRGGRWLYNEQFF

v_call: TRBV11-3
d_call: -
j_call: TRBJ1-1
cdr3_length: 14
clone_size: many
cdr3_nt: TGTGCCAGCAGCGGAGGGACCGTGAACACTGAAGCTTTCTTT
cdr3_aa: CASSGGTVNTEAFF

v_call: TRBV7-3
d_call: -
j_call: TRBJ2-7
cdr3_length: 14
clone_size: few
cdr3_nt: TGTGCCAGCAGCTCTACCCGGACAGCCTACGAGCAGTACTTC
cdr3_aa: CASSSTRTAYEQYF

v_call: TRBV5-4
d_call: TRBD2
j_call: TRBJ2-3
cdr3_length: 16
clone_size: -
cdr3_nt: TGTGCCAGCAGCTTAGGGACTAGCGCAAACACAGATACGCAGTATTTT
cdr3_aa: CASSLGTSANTDTQYF

v_call: TRBV7-9
d_call: -
j_call: TRBJ1-5
cdr3_length: 11
clone_size: -
cdr3_nt: TGTGCCAGCAGCTCACGGGGGCCCCAGCATTTT
cdr3_aa: CASSSRGPQHF

v_call: TRBV29-1
d_call: -
j_call: TRBJ2-7
cdr3_length: 14
clone_size: -
cdr3_nt: TGCAGCGTTGGGCCGCGGGGGCCTCCCTACGAGCAGTACTTC
cdr3_aa: CSVGPRGPPYEQYF

v_call: TRBV7-9
d_call: -
j_call: TRBJ2-5
cdr3_length: 14
clone_size: -
cdr3_nt: TGTGCCAGCAGCGCGCACGGGTCTGGTGAGACCCAGTACTTC
cdr3_aa: CASSAHGSGETQYF

v_call: TRBV7-6
d_call: -
j_call: TRBJ2-7
cdr3_length: 15
clone_size: -
cdr3_nt: TGTGCCAGCAGCTACCCCCCGGGGGTCCCCTACGAGCAGTACTTC
cdr3_aa: CASSYPPGVPYEQYF

v_call: TRBV10-3
d_call: TRBD1
j_call: TRBJ1-2
cdr3_length: 14
clone_size: -
cdr3_nt: TGTGCCATCAGTGAGCCTGGGACAGTCTATGGCTACACCTTC
cdr3_aa: CAISEPGTVYGYTF

v_call: TRBV7-8
d_call: -
j_call: TRBJ1-1
cdr3_length: 17
clone_size: many
cdr3_nt: TGTGCCAGCAGCTTAGCGGTCGGCTACTCAAGGGACACTGAAGCTTTCTTT
cdr3_aa: CASSLAVGYSRDTEAFF

v_call: TRBV7-3
d_call: -
j_call: TRBJ1-1
cdr3_length: 15
clone_size: few
cdr3_nt: TGTGCCAGCAGCTTAGGGGTTACAATGAACACTGAAGCTTTCTTT
cdr3_aa: CASSLGVTMNTEAFF